Here is one TCR beta chain with its context. The antigen this receptor binds is unknown. No much larger clone is present one base from it, and per-base qualities are unavailable. The data stem from a study of CD8 T cells in ankylosing spondylitis (TCRdb year 2017). Concerning the study at large: The study set out to find disease-linked TCR variants by profiling T cell receptor beta repertoires in ankylosing spondylitis patients and healthy donors. The full study cohort was made up of 25 to 30 ankylosing spondylitis patients and 108 healthy donors. Samples of peripheral blood were taken, and for ankylosing spondylitis patients, synovial fluid was collected as well. Summary of the overall study and its limitations: A CD8+ phenotype was shown by the disease-linked clones, which were found at relatively low frequencies in peripheral blood. Some of the motif variants had been reported before in the synovial fluid and blood of reactive arthritis patients, a finding that suggests common disease-initiation mechanisms. Significant enrichment of the disease-linked clones was reported in matched synovial fluid samples from ankylosing spondylitis patients. A TCR beta motif made up of several highly homologous amino acid variants appeared to be characteristic of blood from ankylosing spondylitis patients.

CDR1 and CDR2, per the germline V gene (reference sequence), are SEHNR and FQNEAQ. The junction carries 9 bases between V and J, which are trimmed by 1 base and 3 bases respectively. Taken from cysteine to phenylalanine, the CDR3 has 14 residues. The retained sequence is limited to the CDR3, 42 bases, with the frame set at the first base. The sample was run on an Illumina HiSeq 2500. Quantitative 5'-RACE with molecular barcodes was the method used to prepare the TCR beta libraries. Under the source paper's analysis protocol: A new computational method based on a probabilistic model of VDJ rearrangement was used to identify disease-linked TCR variants. TCRdb took the public reads, trimmed them with fastp at Q25, ran MiXCR for clone calling and kept in-frame beta chains. All rows with the same CDR3 protein become a single entry with the most common DNA and genes. The V and J calls were not made by the authors but by TCRdb's processing. The sample table lists more than 600,000 distinct CDR3 sequences, around a fifth of them with a count of one. Under 20% of the sample comes from the top ten.

Sequencing was performed on blood, either unsorted or a sorted T cell fraction (not recorded which). This receptor chain uses TRBV7-9 and TRBJ1-2, with no D gene named confidently. The sequence was obtained from a male donor with ankylosing spondylitis. The CDR3 protein: CASSLEAADYGYTF. The sequenced DNA is TGTGCCAGCAGCTTAGAGGCGGCGGACTATGGCTACACCTTC.